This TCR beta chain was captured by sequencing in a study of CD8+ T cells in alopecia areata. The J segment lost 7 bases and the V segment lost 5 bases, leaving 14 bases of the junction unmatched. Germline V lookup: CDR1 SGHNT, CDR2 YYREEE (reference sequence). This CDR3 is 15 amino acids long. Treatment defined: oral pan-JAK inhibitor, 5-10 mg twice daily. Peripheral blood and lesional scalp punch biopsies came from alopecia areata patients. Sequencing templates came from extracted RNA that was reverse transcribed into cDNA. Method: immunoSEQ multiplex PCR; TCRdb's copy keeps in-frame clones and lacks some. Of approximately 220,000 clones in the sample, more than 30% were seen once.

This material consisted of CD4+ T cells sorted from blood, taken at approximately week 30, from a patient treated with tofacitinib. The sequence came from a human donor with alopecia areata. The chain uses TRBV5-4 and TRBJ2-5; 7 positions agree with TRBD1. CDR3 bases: TGTGCCAGCAGTCTTCGGGACAGAGGGAGAGGGACCCAGTACTTC. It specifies CASSLRDRGRGTQYF.